A single T cell receptor (beta chain) is shown here with its context. A TCRbeta library incorporating unique molecular identifiers was prepared. TCRdb redid the calling of the PCR reads with MiXCR, one entry per CDR3 protein. Seen here are approximately 500,000 distinct CDR3 sequences, 20% to 30% observed once, and the top ten hold 30% to 40%. This sample is part of a study of T-cell reconstitution after alpha-beta-depleted transplantation in children. The CDR3 runs to 16 residues. CDR1 is MDHEN and CDR2 is SYDVKM in the germline V gene. The V and J ends lost 3 bases and 1 base respectively, with 16 bases between them.

The sample was PBMCs, taken before TCRalphabeta/CD19-depleted stem cell transplant. This sequence originates from a boy under three years old with Wiskott-Aldrich syndrome, due to receive a stem cell transplant. V and J are TRBV28 and TRBJ2-7, with a tentative D call TRBD2 (6 bases). The CDR3 spells CASSFGGEVFSYEQYF. CDR3 DNA: TGTGCCAGCAGTTTCGGGGGTGAGGTTTTTTCCTACGAGCAGTACTTC.